The present T cell receptor beta chain was sequenced within a study of control samples from healthy donors and cancer patients. Some clones are missing from TCRdb's copy, which holds only in-frame ones; the method was immunoSEQ multiplex PCR. Of fewer than 300,000 clones in the sample, more than 65% are singletons; the top ten hold approximately 12%. This sequence originates from a woman aged 55-70 years with lung cancer. The sample was PBMCs.

As DNA, the CDR3 is TGTGCCAGCAGTCCCGGGGTCACAGAGCAGTTCTTC. Translated: CASSPGVTEQFF. The V and J genes are TRBV12-3 or TRBV12-4 and TRBJ2-1, with a possible D match to TRBD2 (5 bases). V was trimmed by 5 bases and J by 10 bases, leaving 12 bases between them. The CDR3 totals 12 residues.